Listed here are 28 T cell receptor beta chains from one sample, sequenced in a study of blood T cell repertoires in COVID-19. The protocol was immunoSEQ multiplex PCR, while the TCRdb copy is restricted to in-frame clones and leaves out a portion. The table lists 250,000 to 350,000 clones, 65% to 85% of them singletons. The specimen was peripheral blood. The source is a human donor with COVID-19, enrolled during active disease. The donor label of this sample is uncertain.

The chain is built from TRBV4-2 and TRBJ1-6, with 7 bases identical to TRBD1. CDR1 is LGHNA, CDR2 YNFKEQ, per germline. The V and J ends lost 4 bases and 7 bases, in that order; junction bases with no gene match: 13. This CDR3 is built from 17 residues. The CDR3 spells CASSPLGFGTENSPLHF. The DNA of the CDR3 is TGTGCCAGCAGCCCCCTGGGTTTCGGGACAGAGAATTCACCCCTCCACTTT.

J is TRBJ2-7 and V is TRBV27; 9 bases agree with TRBD2. Germline values: CDR1 MNHEY, CDR2 SMNVEV (reference sequence). Losses at the gene ends were 6 bases for V and 2 bases for J; bases not matched to a gene: 5. The CDR3 is 14 amino acids. The CDR3 DNA reads as TGTGCCAGCAGAATTAGCGGGAGACCCTACGAGCAGTACTTC. Translation gives CASRISGRPYEQYF.

Note on this clone: Given a much more abundant clone one base away, this may be a read error. At the DNA level, this CDR3 is encoded by other sequences in the same sample as well. The rearrangement uses TRBV28 and TRBJ2-1, with 9 bases identical to TRBD2. The CDR3 runs 14 residues. Losses at the gene ends were 6 bases for V and 3 bases for J; bases not matched to a gene: 3. Germline CDR1 is MDHEN and CDR2 is SYDVKM. The CDR3 reads CASSLSGSYNEQFF. In nucleotides, the CDR3 is TGTGCCAGCAGCCTTAGCGGGAGCTACAATGAGCAGTTCTTC.

The CDR3, as DNA: TGTGCCAGCAGCGCTGGACTAGCGCTGGCCACCGGGGAGCTGTTTTTT. Translated: CASSAGLALATGELFF. The chain joins TRBV2 to TRBJ2-2, with 9 bases fitting TRBD2. After removal of 6 bases from V and 4 bases from J, the junction contained 9 bases not matched to a gene. CDR3 length: 16 residues. Germline CDR1 and CDR2: SNHLY and FYNNEI.

The chain links TRBV3-1 (or the pseudogene TRBV3-2) to TRBJ2-5; D gene ambiguous. The CDR3 spans 11 residues. The germline V and J ends were trimmed by 5 bases and 3 bases, with 4 bases remaining between them. Germline V lookup: CDR1 LGHDT, CDR2 YNNKEL (reference sequence). The CDR3 nucleotides read TGTGCCAGCAGCTTCGAAGAGACCCAGTACTTC. Translating gives CASSFEETQYF.

The rearrangement links TRBV19 to TRBJ2-2, with D perhaps matching TRBD2 (5 bases). The length of the CDR3 is 13 residues. V was pared by 7 bases and J by 4 bases, with 10 bases between. The germline gives CDR1 LNHDA, CDR2 SQIVND (reference sequence). For the CDR3, the DNA is TGTGCCAGTATGAGCGGACGCACCGGGGAGCTGTTTTTT. It yields the protein CASMSGRTGELFF.

The V and J genes are TRBV6-5 and TRBJ2-7; D possibly corresponds to TRBD2 (7 bases). The CDR3 runs to 15 residues. The V and J ends lost 7 bases and 2 bases respectively, with 18 bases between them. The germline gives CDR1 MNHEY, CDR2 SVGAGI. This chain's CDR3 is CASTYGLGGTYEQYF. DNA for the CDR3: TGTGCCAGCACCTACGGACTAGGGGGGACCTACGAGCAGTACTTC.

This chain uses TRBV19 with TRBJ2-2, with 9 bases aligning to TRBD1. The V and J ends lost 3 bases and 7 bases, in that order; junction bases with no gene match: 9. The CDR3 totals 16 residues. The germline V gene has CDR1 LNHDA and CDR2 SQIVND (reference sequence). The CDR3 here is CASSIRRQGVNGELFF. The CDR3 nucleotides read TGTGCCAGTAGTATTCGCCGACAGGGGGTGAACGGGGAGCTGTTTTTT.

This sequence joins TRBV29-1 and TRBJ1-5; 8 positions agree with TRBD1. The CDR3 sequence is 13 residues long. With 4 bases clipped from V and 7 bases from J, the junction kept 6 bases outside the gene matches. The germline CDR1 and CDR2 sequences are SQVTM and ANQGSEA. CDR3 region: CSVAPGGDQPQHF. The CDR3 DNA is TGCAGCGTTGCTCCAGGGGGCGACCAGCCCCAGCATTTT.

V and J are TRBV7-8 and TRBJ1-5, with D maybe TRBD1 (6 bases). The germline V gene has CDR1 SGHVS and CDR2 FQNEAQ. CDR3 length: 13 residues. The V end lost 7 bases, the J end lost 4 bases, and 11 bases lay between the germline ends. CDR3 coding DNA: TGTGCCAGCACCAAGACAGGTAATCAGCCCCAGCATTTT. Amino acids: CASTKTGNQPQHF.

V usage is TRBV3-1 (or the pseudogene TRBV3-2) and J usage is TRBJ1-2, with a weak D call TRBD1 (5 bases). V lost 2 bases and J 8 bases, leaving 15 bases between the germline ends. The CDR3 contains 14 residues. Germline V gene data show CDR1 as LGHDT and CDR2 as YNNKEL (reference sequence). As DNA, the CDR3 is TGTGCCAGCAGCCAACGGCCTCAGGGAGGAGGCTACACCTTC. Translated, it gives CASSQRPQGGGYTF.

The chain couples TRBV7-2 to TRBJ2-7, with unresolved D. Trimming stripped 1 base from V and 5 bases from J, with 9 bases between. This CDR3 is built from 13 residues. Germline V gene sequence: CDR1 SGHTA, CDR2 FQGNSA. CDR3 sequence (DNA): TGTGCCAGCAGCTTAGTGCAGAGGCACGAGCAGTACTTC. It encodes CASSLVQRHEQYF.

J is TRBJ2-1 and V is TRBV6-5, with a tentative D call TRBD1 (5 bases). V was pared by 5 bases and J by 7 bases, with 6 bases between. The CDR3 totals 11 residues. The germline gives CDR1 MNHEY, CDR2 SVGAGI. The CDR3 loop is CASSRQNEQFF. The CDR3 coding sequence is TGTGCCAGCAGTCGACAGAATGAGCAGTTCTTC.

This chain joins TRBV11-3 and TRBJ2-2; D possibly corresponds to TRBD2 (6 bases). Germline V gene data show CDR1 as SGHNT and CDR2 as YENEEA. V was pared by 5 bases and J by 6 bases, with 10 bases between. This CDR3 has 13 residues. Written as DNA, the CDR3 is TGTGCCAGCAGCGGGGGGTCAGCCGGGGAGCTGTTTTTT. Translating gives CASSGGSAGELFF.

The rearrangement uses TRBV10-3 and TRBJ1-2; TRBD1 might be the D (5 bases). The germline gives CDR1 ENHRY, CDR2 SYGVKD. CDR3 length: 15 amino acids. Trimming cost V 3 bases and J 6 bases, with 17 bases left between them. CDR3: CAISESSGSADGYTF. DNA for the CDR3: TGTGCCATCAGTGAAAGTTCAGGGTCGGCAGATGGCTACACCTTC.

The CDR3 loop reads CASSVGLAEETQYF. The CDR3 nucleotides are TGTGCCAGCAGCGTAGGACTAGCGGAAGAGACCCAGTACTTC. This chain links TRBV9 with TRBJ2-5, with 9 bases matching TRBD2. The CDR3 has 14 amino acids. After removal of 0 bases from V and 3 bases from J, the junction contained 0 bases not matched to a gene. CDR1 SGDLS and CDR2 YYNGEE come from the germline V gene.

The J gene is TRBJ1-2, the V gene TRBV29-1, with TRBD1 as a possible D gene (5 bases). CDR1 SQVTM and CDR2 ANQGSEA come from the germline V gene. Trimming cost V 4 bases and J 2 bases, with 17 bases left between them. The CDR3 totals 15 residues. CDR3 DNA sequence: TGCAGCGTTGCCCCGGGGGGGAACCGGAACTATGGCTACACCTTC. Translation gives CSVAPGGNRNYGYTF.

The chain carries TRBV27 and TRBJ2-5; 10 bases are shared with TRBD2. Germline CDR1 MNHEY, CDR2 SMNVEV (reference sequence). V was clipped by 3 bases and J by 5 bases; unmatched bases: 6. The CDR3 has 15 amino acids. This CDR3 is CASSLWTSGSETQYF. The CDR3, as DNA: TGTGCCAGCAGTTTGTGGACTAGCGGTTCTGAGACCCAGTACTTC.

This chain joins TRBV28 and TRBJ2-5; maybe TRBD1 (5 bases). V shed 2 bases and J shed 5 bases, with 9 bases lying between them. The CDR3 contains 13 residues. The germline V gene has CDR1 MDHEN and CDR2 SYDVKM. The CDR3, as DNA: TGTGCCAGCAGTTTAAAGACAGCTGAGACCCAGTACTTC. Residues: CASSLKTAETQYF.

The V call is TRBV30, the J call TRBJ1-6, with 7 bases that match TRBD1. CDR1 and CDR2 from the germline V gene are GTSNPN and SVGIG (reference sequence). J was trimmed by 7 bases and V by 3 bases; bases with no gene match: 6. The CDR3 runs to 14 residues. Here the CDR3 DNA reads TGTGCCTGGAGCACGGGACAGCCGAATTCACCCCTCCACTTT. Translated, it gives CAWSTGQPNSPLHF. Supplemented by reference TRBV30 and TRBJ1-6, the full variable domain reads SQTIHQWPATLVQPVGSPLSLECTVEGTSNPNLYWYRQAAGRGLQLLFYSVGIGQISSEVPQNLSASRPQDRQFILSSKKLLLSDSGFYLCAWSTGQPNSPLHFGNGTRLTVT.

This chain joins TRBV14 and TRBJ1-1, with TRBD1 as a possible D gene (5 bases). Per the germline V gene, CDR1 is SGHDN and CDR2 is FVKESK. Trimming took off 0 bases at V and 3 bases at J, with 8 bases between the two ends. This CDR3 comprises 14 residues. The CDR3 sequence: CASSQDAGYTEAFF. CDR3 sequence (DNA): TGTGCCAGCAGCCAAGATGCAGGGTACACTGAAGCTTTCTTT.

The rearrangement joins TRBV6-1 to TRBJ2-1; 10 bases match TRBD2. J was trimmed by 1 base and V by 2 bases; bases with no gene match: 14. CDR1 and CDR2 (germline): MNHNS, SASEGT. The CDR3 covers 20 residues. The CDR3 region has the DNA TGTGCCAGCAGTGAATTTGGGGTGAAGGGACTAGCGCCTTCCTACAATGAGCAGTTCTTC. Protein product: CASSEFGVKGLAPSYNEQFF.

J is TRBJ2-7 and V is TRBV7-9, with 7 bases lining up with TRBD2. The ends lost 2 bases at V and 6 bases at J; junction bases unmatched: 7. The CDR3 covers 14 residues. The V gene's germline CDR1 is SEHNR and CDR2 FQNEAQ (reference sequence). In nucleotides, the CDR3 is TGTGCCAGCAGCTTAAGGGCGGGAGAGGTCGAGCAGTACTTC. Residues: CASSLRAGEVEQYF.

This chain links TRBV28 with TRBJ1-5, with a weak D call TRBD1 (5 bases). The CDR3 spans 13 residues. Trimming stripped 6 bases from V and 4 bases from J, with 10 bases between. Germline loops: CDR1 MDHEN, CDR2 SYDVKM. CDR3 bases: TGTGCCAGCAGCGGGGGTACTAATCAGCCCCAGCATTTT. Residues: CASSGGTNQPQHF.

The J gene is TRBJ2-2, the V gene TRBV6-5; 10 positions match TRBD1. Losses at the gene ends were 8 bases for V and 8 bases for J; bases not matched to a gene: 8. Germline lookup yields CDR1 MNHEY and CDR2 SVGAGI. The CDR3 has 14 amino acids. CDR3 in DNA: TGTGCCAGCGCCGACAGGGGGCGCGGGGGGGAGCTGTTTTTT. It yields the protein CASADRGRGGELFF.

The chain joins TRBV28 to TRBJ2-5, with 7 positions matching TRBD1. CDR1 and CDR2 (germline): MDHEN, SYDVKM. CDR3 length: 14 amino acids. After removal of 3 bases from V and 5 bases from J, the junction contained 6 bases not matched to a gene. The CDR3, as DNA: TGTGCCAGCAGTTTGTCAGGGGGAGAGGAGACCCAGTACTTC. Protein product: CASSLSGGEETQYF.

V gene TRBV27 combines with J gene TRBJ2-3; 9 nucleotides align to TRBD2. The CDR3 has 14 residues. Trimming at V came to 6 bases and at J to 5 bases, leaving 6 bases not matched to a gene. Germline V gene sequence: CDR1 MNHEY, CDR2 SMNVEV (reference sequence). As DNA, the CDR3 is TGTGCCAGCAGGCTAGCGGGATTCAGAGATACGCAGTATTTT. Encoded protein: CASRLAGFRDTQYF.

This clone turned up a few times. This rearrangement joins TRBV2 to TRBJ1-2, with 10 bases aligning to TRBD1. The CDR3 totals 13 residues. With 8 bases clipped from V and 6 bases from J, the junction kept 6 bases outside the gene matches. Germline V gene data show CDR1 as SNHLY and CDR2 as FYNNEI. CDR3 coding DNA: TGTGCCAGCCGAGACAGGGGGCAAGATGGCTACACCTTC. It translates to CASRDRGQDGYTF.